This section outlines one T cell receptor beta chain sequence together with its context. The data originate from a study of blood T cell repertoires in COVID-19. Everyone who took part was roughly 18 to 95 years old, and they came from 24 US areas. Participants reported their clinical history, and cohort assignment relied on those reports. The protocol was immunoSEQ multiplex PCR, while the TCRdb copy is restricted to in-frame clones and leaves out a portion. The sample gives a few hundred thousand clones, roughly nine tenths of which show up once; 1.5% to 2% is in the top ten. Material for sequencing was PBMCs or T cells enriched from blood (not recorded which). The receptor's source is a woman aged 30 to 39 who had recovered from COVID-19.

CDR3 protein: CASSRGQFSGNTIYF. The DNA of the CDR3 is TGTGCCAGCAGCCGCGGACAGTTCTCTGGAAACACCATATATTTT. The V call is TRBV5-6, the J call TRBJ1-3; possibly TRBD1 for D (6 bases). CDR1 is SGHDT and CDR2 is YYEEEE in the germline V gene. CDR3 length: 15 residues. Trimming shortened V by 4 bases and J by 0 bases, and 11 bases separated the two germline ends.